One and the same sample provided the 24 T cell receptor beta chains below, sequenced in a study of cytomegalovirus exposure and HLA in healthy donors. Primers: 60 Vbeta forward and 13 Jbeta reverse. Produced via immunoSEQ multiplex PCR; TCRdb's table is partial and in-frame only. Here the sample spans some 120,000 clones, 65% to 90% being singletons. The specimen sequenced was PBMCs. The receptor set was obtained from a woman aged 25 to 39 in good health and CMV-seronegative.

J is TRBJ1-3 and V is TRBV10-3; no clear D. V dropped 8 bases and J dropped 2 bases, with 19 bases sitting between them. Germline loops: CDR1 ENHRY, CDR2 SYGVKD. This CDR3 is 16 amino acids long. CDR3 loop: CAISAPPRDAGNTIYF. The CDR3 DNA reads as TGTGCCATCTCCGCCCCTCCCCGAGATGCTGGAAACACCATATATTTT.

The V and J genes are TRBV18 and TRBJ2-5; TRBD2 might be the D (6 bases). Trimming removed 2 bases at V and 9 bases at J, with 13 bases between. The germline gives CDR1 KGHSH, CDR2 LQKENI. The CDR3 runs to 13 residues. CDR3 coding DNA: TGTGCCAGCTCACCATCGTTACCGGGAGCCCAGTACTTC. Protein product: CASSPSLPGAQYF.

This chain joins TRBV11-2 and TRBJ2-1, with 7 bases identical to TRBD2. J gave up 7 bases and V 0 bases, and 6 bases lay outside the gene matches. The CDR3 contains 15 residues. Germline values: CDR1 SGHAT, CDR2 FQNNGV. CDR3 in amino acids: CASSLESLAANEQFF. CDR3 DNA sequence: TGTGCCAGCAGCTTAGAATCCCTAGCGGCTAATGAGCAGTTCTTC. Full variable domain (missing parts from reference TRBV11-2 and TRBJ2-1): EAGVAQSPRYKIIEKRQSVAFWCNPISGHATLYWYQQILGQGPKLLIQFQNNGVVDDSQLPKDRFSAERLKGVDSTLKIQPAKLEDSAVYLCASSLESLAANEQFFGPGTRLTVL.

This chain joins TRBV30 and TRBJ2-7; 8 nucleotides align to TRBD1. Germline V gives CDR1 GTSNPN, CDR2 SVGIG (reference sequence). V shed 5 bases and J 2 bases; nucleotides not matched to a gene: 8. The CDR3 runs 14 residues. CDR3: CAWGRTGKTYEQYF. The CDR3 DNA follows: TGTGCCTGGGGCCGGACAGGGAAAACCTACGAGCAGTACTTC.

A single count supports this clone. The chain combines TRBV5-1 with TRBJ2-7, with a possible D match to TRBD2 (5 bases). The V gene's germline CDR1 is SGHRS and CDR2 YFSETQ. V lost 4 bases and J lost 5, with 13 bases in between. This CDR3 is built from 13 residues. CDR3 protein: CASSVEARDEQYF. As DNA, the CDR3 is TGCGCCAGCAGCGTGGAGGCTCGGGACGAGCAGTACTTC.

The rearrangement joins TRBV15 to TRBJ2-1; 11 bases map to TRBD2. Losses at the gene ends were 2 bases for V and 6 bases for J; bases not matched to a gene: 0. Looked up from germline, CDR1 is LNHNV and CDR2 is YYDKDF (reference sequence). The length of the CDR3 is 14 residues. In DNA form, the CDR3 reads TGTGCCACCAGCAGACTAGCGGGAGGCAATGAGCAGTTCTTC. Its protein is CATSRLAGGNEQFF.

This chain connects TRBV6-4 to TRBJ2-2, with 8 bases lining up with TRBD1. CDR1 and CDR2 from the germline V gene are MRHNA and SNTAGT. The CDR3 loop spans 14 amino acids. V trimming: 5 bases; J trimming: 3 bases; junction bases outside the gene matches: 2. CDR3 sequence (DNA): TGTGCCAGCAGTCTGACAGGGGACACCGGGGAGCTGTTTTTT. It translates to CASSLTGDTGELFF.

CDR3 coding DNA: TGTGCCAGCAGTTCCACTAGCGGGAGGTACGAGCAGTACTTC. Protein: CASSSTSGRYEQYF. The chain recombines TRBV28 with TRBJ2-7, with 12 bases identical to TRBD2. Losses at the gene ends were 4 bases for V and 4 bases for J; bases not matched to a gene: 2. CDR1 and CDR2 from the germline V gene are MDHEN and SYDVKM. The CDR3 is 14 amino acids.

The gene calls are TRBV10-1 and TRBJ2-3, with TRBD1 as a possible D gene (5 bases). V was clipped by 4 bases and J by 0 bases, with 8 bases between them. The CDR3 is made up of 14 amino acids. Germline loops: CDR1 WNHNN, CDR2 SYGVQD (reference sequence). CDR3 DNA sequence: TGCGCCAGCAGTGCAGGGATAAGCACAGATACGCAGTATTTT. It translates to CASSAGISTDTQYF.

This clone has just a few counts. The genes are TRBV27 and TRBJ2-7, with a possible D match to TRBD1 (5 bases). Trimming pared 3 bases from V and 5 bases from J, leaving 14 bases between. This CDR3 region has 14 residues. CDR1 is MNHEY, CDR2 SMNVEV, per germline (reference sequence). The CDR3 here is CASSFNQGNNEQYF. The CDR3 DNA follows: TGTGCCAGCAGTTTTAACCAGGGTAATAACGAGCAGTACTTC.

The chain uses TRBV28 and TRBJ2-6; 11 positions agree with TRBD1. Per the germline V gene, CDR1 is MDHEN and CDR2 is SYDVKM. V shed 6 bases, J shed 0 bases, and the junction held 4 bases outside the gene matches. The CDR3 contains 17 residues. The CDR3 loop is CASRSGQGDSGANVLTF. Here the CDR3 DNA reads TGTGCCAGCAGGTCGGGACAGGGGGACTCTGGGGCCAACGTCCTGACTTTC.

The chain employs TRBV5-8 and TRBJ2-1; TRBD2 matches 11 bases. The germline V gene encodes CDR1 SGHTS and CDR2 YDEGEE. The CDR3 loop spans 16 amino acids. J lost 5 bases, V lost 4 bases, and 8 bases had no gene match. CDR3 in amino acids: CASSMRLAGTNNEQFF. The CDR3 DNA reads TGTGCCAGCAGCATGCGACTAGCGGGAACCAACAATGAGCAGTTCTTC.

Points on this clone: The junction does not match germline at one end; this may be a read error. The chain recombines TRBV7-2 with TRBJ2-1; TRBD1 matches 12 bases. This CDR3 spans 14 amino acids. Germline assignment: CDR1 SGHTA and CDR2 FQGNSA. The CDR3 reads CASSPAGQGASRIF. CDR3 DNA sequence: TGTGCCAGCAGCCCAGCGGGACAGGGGGCTAGTCGGATCTTC.

The V gene is TRBV5-1, the J gene TRBJ2-7; D remains unclear. The V and J ends lost 1 base and 7 bases respectively, with 12 bases between them. CDR3 length equals 13 residues. Germline V lookup: CDR1 SGHRS, CDR2 YFSETQ. The CDR3 loop is CASSLPGTREQYF. The CDR3 bases are TGCGCCAGCAGCTTGCCGGGTACACGGGAGCAGTACTTC.

The chain is built from TRBV28 and TRBJ2-2; TRBD2 matches at 7 bases. Germline V lookup: CDR1 MDHEN, CDR2 SYDVKM. The CDR3 runs 16 residues. With 6 bases clipped from V and 4 bases from J, the junction kept 11 bases outside the gene matches. The CDR3 reads CASSSPSGTGTGELFF. The CDR3 nucleotides read TGTGCCAGCAGCTCCCCGAGCGGGACTGGCACCGGGGAGCTGTTTTTT.

This clone has just one count. J is TRBJ2-7 and V is TRBV21-1; the table calls TRBD1, which could not be checked here. TRBV21-1 is reported as a pseudogene. CDR3 length: 13 amino acids. CDR3 DNA sequence: TGTGCCAGCAGGCCCGGGACAGCCTACGAGCAGTACTTC. The encoded protein is CASRPGTAYEQYF.

The V gene is TRBV5-1, the J gene TRBJ2-1; D might be TRBD1 (6 bases). Trimming shortened V by 1 base and J by 3 bases, and 11 bases separated the two germline ends. This CDR3 region has 15 residues. Germline V gene lookup returns CDR1 SGHRS and CDR2 YFSETQ. The CDR3 region has the DNA TGCGCCAGCAGCTTGAGGGGCAGGGGCTACAATGAGCAGTTCTTC. Amino acid sequence: CASSLRGRGYNEQFF.

The chain joins TRBV7-2 to TRBJ2-7, with D hard to call. V was cut by 4 bases and J by 0 bases, with 4 bases left in between. Germline CDR1 is SGHTA and CDR2 is FQGNSA. The CDR3 consists of 12 residues. The CDR3 region is CASSYSSYEQYF. Here the CDR3 DNA reads TGTGCCAGCAGCTACAGCTCCTACGAGCAGTACTTC.

This clone came up once. The chain is built from TRBV7-9 and TRBJ2-7; 11 bases line up with TRBD2. J gave up 1 base and V 2 bases, and 4 bases lay outside the gene matches. Germline V CDR1 and CDR2: SEHNR, FQNEAQ (reference sequence). The CDR3 spans 16 residues. The chain's CDR3 is CASSLRRTSGSYEQYF. The CDR3 coding sequence is TGTGCCAGCAGCTTAAGGCGGACTAGCGGGTCCTACGAGCAGTACTTC.

This clone was detected only a few times. The rearrangement joins TRBV4-3 to TRBJ2-3, with 9 bases identical to TRBD1. The CDR3 extends over 15 amino acids. V dropped 3 bases and J dropped 3; count of bases not matched to a gene: 4. Germline loops: CDR1 LGHNA, CDR2 YSLEER. The CDR3 protein is CASSHRGQGTDTQYF. The CDR3 coding sequence is TGCGCCAGCAGCCACAGAGGACAGGGGACAGATACGCAGTATTTT.

This clone was counted between two and nine times. The V gene is TRBV10-2, the J gene TRBJ2-5; tentatively, D is TRBD1 (5 bases). From germline, CDR1 is WSHSY and CDR2 SAAADI. This CDR3 is built from 14 residues. The V gene lost 3 bases and the J gene lost 2 bases, with 10 bases spanning the gap. CDR3 nucleotide sequence: TGCGCCAGCAGTGATCTCAGGGTTCAAGAGACCCAGTACTTC. Protein: CASSDLRVQETQYF.

This clone has only one observation. The V and J genes are TRBV5-5 and TRBJ1-1, with TRBD1 identical over 7 bases. The CDR3 has 15 amino acids. Germline V CDR1 and CDR2: SGHKS, YYEKEE (reference sequence). After removal of 2 bases from V and 4 bases from J, the junction contained 8 bases not matched to a gene. The CDR3: CASSFRARGVTEAFF. In DNA form, the CDR3 reads TGTGCCAGCAGCTTTCGTGCCAGGGGGGTCACTGAAGCTTTCTTT. Supplemented by reference TRBV5-5 and TRBJ1-1, the full variable domain reads DAGVTQSPTHLIKTRGQQVTLRCSPISGHKSVSWYQQVLGQGPQFIFQYYEKEERGRGNFPDRFSARQFPNYSSELNVNALLLGDSALYLCASSFRARGVTEAFFGQGTRLTVV.

The chain joins TRBV4-3 to TRBJ1-5; possible D gene TRBD1, 6 bases. Trimming removed 3 bases at V and 0 bases at J, with 9 bases between. The CDR3 runs to 15 residues. Germline-derived CDR1 and CDR2 are LGHNA and YSLEER. CDR3 bases: TGCGCCAGCAGCCAGGTACAGGGTAGCAATCAGCCCCAGCATTTT. Translated: CASSQVQGSNQPQHF.

The rearrangement links TRBV4-3 to TRBJ2-1, with D maybe TRBD2 (5 bases). This CDR3 has 18 amino acids. V was clipped by 0 bases and J by 4 bases, with 19 bases between them. Germline V gene data show CDR1 as LGHNA and CDR2 as YSLEER. The CDR3: CASSQDYLRARRYNEQFF. CDR3 nucleotide sequence: TGCGCCAGCAGCCAAGATTATCTGAGGGCCCGCCGGTACAATGAGCAGTTCTTC.